These T cell receptor beta chains were read from a single sample in a study of T-cell reconstitution after alpha-beta-depleted transplantation in children. A single record per CDR3 protein comes from TCRdb applying MiXCR to the PCR reads. This sample has hundreds of thousands of distinct CDR3 sequences; around a third occur once, and the top ten carry 2% to 3%. The sample here was PBMCs from the stem cell graft donor, taken from the stem cell graft. These receptors were collected from a human donor who donated a stem cell graft to a child with aplastic anemia. Each CDR3 is given with its conserved first and last residue. A D gene is named only where the DNA matches it firmly. Only some rows state a clone size, as once, few, many or a class for expanded clones.

TGCAGTGCTGCCCCTCGGCGGTTGATCGCAGATACGCAGTATTTT,CSAAPRRLIADTQYF,TRBV20-1,TRBJ2-3,NA,NA
TGTGCCAGCAGCACTTGGGGGGGCGGCAATCAGCCCCAGCATTTT,CASSTWGGGNQPQHF,TRBV7-9,TRBJ1-5,NA,NA
TGTGCCAGCAGCTTAAGGGTCAGTTCGAACACTGAAGCTTTCTTT,CASSLRVSSNTEAFF,TRBV7-2,TRBJ1-1,NA,NA
TGTGCCAGCAGTTTAGGAGGGACAGCCCAAGAGACCCAGTACTTC,CASSLGGTAQETQYF,TRBV28,TRBJ2-5,NA,few
TGCTGTGCTAGAGAACGGGGCGCGGGAGGGCCTCGCCACGAGCAGTACTTC,CCARERGAGGPRHEQYF,TRBV20-1,TRBJ2-7,TRBD2,NA
TGTGCCCAACAGGTTAGCTCCTACAATGAGCAGTTCTTC,CAQQVSSYNEQFF,TRBV30,TRBJ2-1,NA,NA
TGTGCCAGCAGCTTACCTAGGGGCCTGACAGGGCAGAACACTGAAGCTTTCTTT,CASSLPRGLTGQNTEAFF,TRBV11-1,TRBJ1-1,TRBD1,NA
TGTGCCAGCAGTTACAGGGGGACAGCGAACACCGGGGAGCTGTTTTTT,CASSYRGTANTGELFF,TRBV6-2/TRBV6-3,TRBJ2-2,TRBD1,few
TGTGCCAGCAGCGTAGGACTAGCGGTATACAATGAGCAGTTCTTC,CASSVGLAVYNEQFF,TRBV9,TRBJ2-1,TRBD2,few
TGTGCCAGCAGCTCTACGGCAGGGCAAACTGAAGCTTTCTTT,CASSSTAGQTEAFF,TRBV7-2,TRBJ1-1,NA,NA
TGCAGCGTGCGGGACAGGGACTACGAGCAGTACTTC,CSVRDRDYEQYF,TRBV29-1,TRBJ2-7,TRBD1,few
TGTGCCAGCAACGGGGGACTAGCGGCAACCAACAATGAGCAGTTCTTC,CASNGGLAATNNEQFF,TRBV9,TRBJ2-1,TRBD2,NA
TGTGCCAGCAGCTCCCGGGACCCTATCCGAGGCACCTTC,CASSSRDPIRGTF,TRBV7-2,TRBJ1-2,NA,NA
TGTGCCAGCAGTTACAAACCTGCGGGGGGAAAGACCCAGTACTTC,CASSYKPAGGKTQYF,TRBV6-2/TRBV6-3,TRBJ2-5,TRBD2,NA
TGTGCCAGCAGCTTGGACGAGGGAAGGAGCAATGAGCAGTTCTTC,CASSLDEGRSNEQFF,TRBV5-4,TRBJ2-1,NA,NA
TGCGCCAGCAGCTTGGCTCTAGCGGGAGGGCTGGATGGCACAGATACGCAGTATTTT,CASSLALAGGLDGTDTQYF,TRBV5-1,TRBJ2-3,TRBD2,NA
TGTGCCAGCAGCCCCCGCGACAGACACACTGAAGCTTTCTTT,CASSPRDRHTEAFF,TRBV27,TRBJ1-1,NA,NA
TGTGCCAGCAGTGAACAGGGGGCCGGGGAGACCCAGTACTTC,CASSEQGAGETQYF,TRBV9,TRBJ2-5,TRBD1,NA
TGTGCCAGCGTCAACCGGTTAACCGGAGGGGATACGCAGTATTTT,CASVNRLTGGDTQYF,TRBV12-3/TRBV12-4,TRBJ2-3,NA,few
TGCAGTGCGGGACCGGGAGCAGCCCAGCATTTT,CSAGPGAAQHF,TRBV20-1,TRBJ1-5,NA,few
TGTGCCAGCAGCTTCCTCGGGGTAGCGGGAGGGCAAGAGACCCAGTACTTC,CASSFLGVAGGQETQYF,TRBV7-6,TRBJ2-5,TRBD2,NA
TGTGCCAGCAGCTTTAAGCCAGGGGGAATCCATGAGCAGTTCTTC,CASSFKPGGIHEQFF,TRBV5-6,TRBJ2-1,TRBD1,few
TGCAGTGCTAGAAAGAGCGGGCTCCTTACAGATACGCAGTATTTT,CSARKSGLLTDTQYF,TRBV20-1,TRBJ2-3,NA,NA
TGCAGTGCTAGAGCCCAACGAGGAGGGGAGTTCTACGAGCAGTACTTC,CSARAQRGGEFYEQYF,TRBV20-1,TRBJ2-7,NA,NA
TGCGCCAGCAGACCGGGGCCTAGCGGCTCCTACGAGCAGTACTTC,CASRPGPSGSYEQYF,TRBV5-1,TRBJ2-7,TRBD2,NA
TGTGCCACCAGCAGAGTGATGCGGGAGTTTCAGACCCAGTACTTC,CATSRVMREFQTQYF,TRBV15,TRBJ2-5,TRBD2,NA
TGCAGTGCTAAGACTAGCTGGGGGGAGACCCAGTACTTC,CSAKTSWGETQYF,TRBV20-1,TRBJ2-5,TRBD2,NA
TGCAGTGCTGCCCAAGGGGTCATGAACACTGAAGCTTTCTTT,CSAAQGVMNTEAFF,TRBV20-1,TRBJ1-1,NA,few
TGCGCCAGCAGCTTGGTAGCGGTAGGGGAGACCCAGTACTTC,CASSLVAVGETQYF,TRBV10-2,TRBJ2-5,NA,NA